This TCR beta chain stems from a study of B cell selection in AIRE deficiency. Sorted regulatory T cells were CD4-positive, CD25-high and CD127-low or negative. In the original analysis: Patients' Tregs yielded about 5.65x10^4 distinct TCRbeta sequences; donors' 9.56x10^4. Produced via immunoSEQ multiplex PCR; TCRdb's table is partial and in-frame only. Clonal size and the V and J genes are those of that table, whereas D and trimming came from the DNA. Among 23,000 or so clones listed, about 93% were seen once. Sequenced material: CD4+CD25+ Tregs sorted from PBMCs. This TCR came from a human donor in good health.

The CDR3 region is CASSLTDTQYF. As DNA, the CDR3 is TGTGCCAGCAGCTTAACAGATACGCAGTATTTT. The V gene is TRBV7-9, the J gene TRBJ2-3; D is unresolved. The CDR3 totals 11 residues. V lost 2 bases to trimming and J lost 3 bases, with 0 bases between them. The germline V gene encodes CDR1 SEHNR and CDR2 FQNEAQ (reference sequence).